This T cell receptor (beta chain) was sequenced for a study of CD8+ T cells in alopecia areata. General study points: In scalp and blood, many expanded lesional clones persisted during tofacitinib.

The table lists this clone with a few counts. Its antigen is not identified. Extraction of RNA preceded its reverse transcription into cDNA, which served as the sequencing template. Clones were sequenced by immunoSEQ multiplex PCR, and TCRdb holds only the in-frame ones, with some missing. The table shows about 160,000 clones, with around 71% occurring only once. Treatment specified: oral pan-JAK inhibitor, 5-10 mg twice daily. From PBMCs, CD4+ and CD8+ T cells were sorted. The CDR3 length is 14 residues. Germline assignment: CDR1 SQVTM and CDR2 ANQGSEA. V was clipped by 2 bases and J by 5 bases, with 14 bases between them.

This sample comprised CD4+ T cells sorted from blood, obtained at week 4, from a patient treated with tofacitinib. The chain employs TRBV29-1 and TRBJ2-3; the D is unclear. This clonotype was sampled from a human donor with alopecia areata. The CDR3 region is CSVESRPAGDTQYF. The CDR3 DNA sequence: TGCAGCGTTGAATCCAGGCCCGCCGGAGATACGCAGTATTTT.